These 21 T cell receptor beta chains share one sample of origin, sequenced in a study of blood T cell repertoires in COVID-19. Data came from immunoSEQ multiplex PCR; TCRdb stores just in-frame clones and leaves some out. Of hundreds of thousands of clones in the sample, roughly 87% were seen once. Sequencing was carried out using PBMCs or T cells enriched from blood (not recorded which). These receptors all come from a woman younger than 45 who had recovered from COVID-19.

This chain connects TRBV7-2 to TRBJ1-1; D is unresolved. Germline V gene sequence: CDR1 SGHTA, CDR2 FQGNSA. V lost 3 bases to trimming and J lost 0 bases, with 8 bases between them. The CDR3 length is 14 residues. The CDR3 nucleotides are TGTGCCAGCAGCTTCGGTCAAGTGAACACTGAAGCTTTCTTT. It specifies CASSFGQVNTEAFF.

This clone was counted a few times. The chain combines TRBV7-9 with TRBJ1-5; no definite D call. Germline lookup yields CDR1 SEHNR and CDR2 FQNEAQ (reference sequence). This CDR3 is 12 amino acids long. V lost 4 bases and J 3 bases, leaving 4 bases between the germline ends. CDR3 sequence: CASSWLNQPQHF. CDR3 in DNA: TGTGCCAGCAGCTGGCTCAATCAGCCCCAGCATTTT.

This clone was seen a single time. V and J are TRBV19 and TRBJ2-1, with 7 bases matching TRBD1. CDR3 length: 12 amino acids. The ends lost 8 bases at V and 3 bases at J; junction bases unmatched: 1. Germline loops: CDR1 LNHDA, CDR2 SQIVND (reference sequence). CDR3 DNA sequence: TGTGCCAGTGGGACAGACTACAATGAGCAGTTCTTC. Translation gives CASGTDYNEQFF. Complete variable domain (other parts from reference TRBV19 and TRBJ2-1): DGGITQSPKYLFRKEGQNVTLSCEQNLNHDAMYWYRQDPGQGLRLIYYSQIVNDFQKGDIAEGYSVSREKKESFPLTVTSAQKNPTAFYLCASGTDYNEQFFGPGTRLTVL.

V is TRBV7-6 and J is TRBJ2-2; D perhaps matches TRBD1 (6 bases). The CDR3 length is 15 residues. V lost 4 bases and J lost 0, with 9 bases in between. The germline V gene encodes CDR1 SGHVS and CDR2 FNYEAQ. This CDR3 reads CASSSGTTNTGELFF. In nucleotides, the CDR3 is TGTGCCAGCAGCTCCGGGACAACGAACACCGGGGAGCTGTTTTTT.

This sequence joins TRBV19 and TRBJ1-1; D is possibly TRBD1 (6 bases). The CDR3 has 12 amino acids. The ends were cut back, 4 bases at V and 11 bases at J, with 14 bases in the middle. The germline gives CDR1 LNHDA, CDR2 SQIVND (reference sequence). The CDR3 sequence is CASSTTQGWAFF. The CDR3 region has the DNA TGTGCCAGTAGTACCACCCAGGGGTGGGCTTTCTTT.

This clone was seen just once. The gene calls are TRBV28 and TRBJ1-3; 7 nucleotides match TRBD1. The CDR3 has 16 residues. Per the germline V gene, CDR1 is MDHEN and CDR2 is SYDVKM. Trimming took 1 base from V and 0 from J; bases not matched to a gene: 3. CDR3 loop: CASSLLGQSSGNTIYF. The CDR3 DNA sequence: TGTGCCAGCAGTTTATTGGGACAGTCCTCTGGAAACACCATATATTTT.

The chain has TRBV10-3 and TRBJ2-3; TRBD1 aligns across 10 bases. The CDR3 has 18 amino acids. Losses at the gene ends were 2 bases for V and 1 base for J; bases not matched to a gene: 9. CDR1 ENHRY and CDR2 SYGVKD come from the germline V gene. Here the CDR3 reads CAISEPERDRGRTDTQYF. As DNA, the CDR3 is TGTGCCATCAGTGAGCCAGAACGGGACAGGGGACGCACAGATACGCAGTATTTT.

The chain employs TRBV14 and TRBJ2-5; D is possibly TRBD2 (5 bases). This CDR3 comprises 15 residues. Germline-derived CDR1 and CDR2 are SGHDN and FVKESK. Trimming took 0 bases from V and 4 from J, leaving 12 bases between them. The CDR3 sequence: CASSQDRGWGETQYF. In DNA form, the CDR3 reads TGTGCCAGCAGCCAAGATCGAGGGTGGGGAGAGACCCAGTACTTC.

The gene calls are TRBV28 and TRBJ1-2; 8 nucleotides line up with TRBD1. Trimming took 1 base from V and 4 from J; bases not matched to a gene: 11. CDR1 MDHEN and CDR2 SYDVKM come from the germline V gene. The CDR3 sequence is 17 residues long. CDR3 nucleotides: TGTGCCAGCAGTTTATTACTCCAGGGGGCGCGGGGCTATGGCTACACCTTC. Its protein product is CASSLLLQGARGYGYTF.

The chain links TRBV28 to TRBJ1-2; 9 positions match TRBD1. J lost 7 bases, V lost 4 bases, and 7 bases had no gene match. There are 14 residues in the CDR3. Germline-derived CDR1 and CDR2 are MDHEN and SYDVKM. The DNA for the CDR3 is TGTGCCAGCAGTTCCACAGGGGGCGAGGTTGGCTACACCTTC. It specifies CASSSTGGEVGYTF.

This chain's CDR3 is CASSQRVAYTGELFF. The CDR3 DNA reads as TGTGCCAGCAGCCAACGGGTGGCGTACACCGGGGAGCTGTTTTTT. The J gene is TRBJ2-2, the V gene TRBV14; no definite D call. The CDR3 is 15 residues long. The V gene lost 2 bases and the J gene lost 3 bases, with 10 bases spanning the gap. Germline CDR1 reads SGHDN; CDR2 reads FVKESK. The entire variable domain, with the rest obtained from reference TRBV14 and TRBJ2-2, is as follows: EAGVTQFPSHSVIEKGQTVTLRCDPISGHDNLYWYRRVMGKEIKFLLHFVKESKQDESGMPNNRFLAERTGGTYSTLKVQPAELEDSGVYFCASSQRVAYTGELFFGEGSRLTVL.

The V and J genes are TRBV28 and TRBJ2-7; 9 bases are a match to TRBD1. The V gene's germline CDR1 is MDHEN and CDR2 SYDVKM. V was clipped by 6 bases and J by 3 bases; unmatched bases: 6. The CDR3 is 14 residues long. The CDR3 region has the DNA TGTGCCAGCAGGGGGGGACAGGGCGGCTACGAGCAGTACTTC. Translation gives CASRGGQGGYEQYF.

This clone was recorded only once. This chain links TRBV28 with TRBJ1-2; 7 positions match TRBD1. CDR1 MDHEN and CDR2 SYDVKM come from the germline V gene. The CDR3 covers 16 residues. J was trimmed by 5 bases and V by 4 bases; bases with no gene match: 13. The CDR3 protein is CASSSRDRIRAYGYTF. The CDR3 nucleotides are TGTGCCAGCAGTTCGCGGGACAGAATTAGGGCTTATGGCTACACCTTC.

J is TRBJ2-5 and V is TRBV29-1; weak D call: TRBD2 (6 bases). CDR3 length: 12 amino acids. Germline CDR1 SQVTM, CDR2 ANQGSEA. V was pared by 7 bases and J by 4 bases, with 13 bases between. CDR3 nucleotide sequence: TGCAGCGCAGGCCGGCGGGGAGAGACCCAGTACTTC. Protein sequence: CSAGRRGETQYF.

The chain carries TRBV20-1 and TRBJ2-7; TRBD1 is a possible D gene (7 bases). CDR1 and CDR2 (germline): DFQATT, SNEGSKA (reference sequence). V was trimmed by 3 bases and J by 0 bases, leaving 18 bases between them. The CDR3 has 16 amino acids. The CDR3 sequence is CSASDQGGLSSYEQYF. Written as DNA, the CDR3 is TGCAGTGCTAGTGATCAGGGGGGTCTGAGCTCCTACGAGCAGTACTTC.

The CDR3 region is CASRAGTGFTGELFF. In DNA, the CDR3 is TGTGCCAGCAGGGCCGGGACAGGGTTCACCGGGGAGCTGTTTTTT. This chain joins TRBV2 and TRBJ2-2, with 9 bases fitting TRBD1. J was trimmed by 4 bases and V by 6 bases; bases with no gene match: 6. CDR3 length equals 15 residues. Germline CDR1 is SNHLY and CDR2 is FYNNEI. Full variable domain (remainder filled in from reference TRBV2 and TRBJ2-2): EPEVTQTPSHQVTQMGQEVILRCVPISNHLYFYWYRQILGQKVEFLVSFYNNEISEKSEIFDDQFSVERPDGSNFTLKIRSTKLEDSAMYFCASRAGTGFTGELFFGEGSRLTVL.

The chain is built from TRBV10-2 and TRBJ1-5; D unclear. Trimming took 6 bases from V and 4 from J, leaving 7 bases between them. The CDR3 is 12 amino acids. Looked up from germline, CDR1 is WSHSY and CDR2 is SAAADI. The CDR3 bases are TGCGCCAGCAGCTCGGGAAATCAGCCCCAGCATTTT. It specifies CASSSGNQPQHF.

This clone has a single count. This chain joins TRBV10-2 and TRBJ1-1, with D unclear. From germline, CDR1 is WSHSY and CDR2 SAAADI. V was trimmed by 3 bases and J by 7 bases, leaving 12 bases between them. This CDR3 has 13 residues. The CDR3 coding sequence is TGCGCCAGCAGTGATCGGAAAGAGGGTGAAGCTTTCTTT. It encodes CASSDRKEGEAFF.

This clone appeared once. The chain recombines TRBV11-2 with TRBJ1-6; D is perhaps TRBD1 (5 bases). V was clipped by 1 base and J by 9 bases, with 10 bases between them. There are 14 residues in the CDR3. Germline lookup yields CDR1 SGHAT and CDR2 FQNNGV. The CDR3 here is CASSLAGMGSPLHF. For the CDR3, the DNA is TGTGCCAGCAGCTTAGCAGGGATGGGTTCACCCCTCCACTTT.

The chain has TRBV7-9 and TRBJ1-4; 7 bases are shared with TRBD1. Trimming at V came to 2 bases and at J to 3 bases, leaving 6 bases not matched to a gene. The CDR3 sequence is 16 residues long. Germline CDR1 is SEHNR and CDR2 is FQNEAQ (reference sequence). The CDR3 DNA is TGTGCCAGCAGCTTAATCCTGACAGGGCCTAATGAAAAACTGTTTTTT. Amino acid sequence: CASSLILTGPNEKLFF.

This chain connects TRBV27 to TRBJ1-1, with 9 bases aligning to TRBD1. The CDR3 is 16 amino acids. Germline CDR1 MNHEY, CDR2 SMNVEV (reference sequence). The V gene end was trimmed by 0 bases and the J gene end by 4 bases; junction bases not matched to a gene: 6. CDR3 coding DNA: TGTGCCAGCAGTTTATCAGACAGGGGGGGGAGCACTGAAGCTTTCTTT. Protein sequence: CASSLSDRGGSTEAFF.